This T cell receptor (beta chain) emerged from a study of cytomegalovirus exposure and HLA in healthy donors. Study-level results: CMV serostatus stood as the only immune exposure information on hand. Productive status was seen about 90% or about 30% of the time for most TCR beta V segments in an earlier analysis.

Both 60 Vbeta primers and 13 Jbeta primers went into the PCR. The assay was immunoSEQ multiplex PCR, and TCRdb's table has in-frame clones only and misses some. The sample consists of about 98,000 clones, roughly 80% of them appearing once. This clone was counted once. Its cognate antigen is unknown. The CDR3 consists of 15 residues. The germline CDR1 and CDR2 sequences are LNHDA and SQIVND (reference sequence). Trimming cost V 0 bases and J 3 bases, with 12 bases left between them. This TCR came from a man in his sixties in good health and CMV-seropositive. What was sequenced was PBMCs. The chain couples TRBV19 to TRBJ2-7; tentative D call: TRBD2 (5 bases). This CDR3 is CASSIETVRGYEQYF. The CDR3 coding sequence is TGTGCCAGTAGTATAGAAACCGTCCGGGGCTACGAGCAGTACTTC. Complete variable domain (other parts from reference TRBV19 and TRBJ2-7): DGGITQSPKYLFRKEGQNVTLSCEQNLNHDAMYWYRQDPGQGLRLIYYSQIVNDFQKGDIAEGYSVSREKKESFPLTVTSAQKNPTAFYLCASSIETVRGYEQYFGPGTRLTVT.